These 20 T cell receptor beta chains originate from one sample sequenced in a study of cytomegalovirus exposure and HLA in healthy donors. Assay used: immunoSEQ multiplex PCR; TCRdb lists only in-frame clones, some missing. The sample comprises 110,000 or so clones, roughly 95% of which are singletons, and roughly 0.7% rests with the top ten. Sequencing was carried out using PBMCs. The receptors were sampled from a young woman in good health and CMV-seronegative.

V usage is TRBV6-5 and J usage is TRBJ1-3, with 10 nucleotides matching TRBD1. V lost 2 bases to trimming and J lost 2 bases; unmatched junction nucleotides: 0. This CDR3 has 15 amino acids. The germline CDR1 and CDR2 sequences are MNHEY and SVGAGI. The CDR3 DNA follows: TGTGCCAGCAGTTACGACAGGGGGCCTGGAAACACCATATATTTT. Encoded protein: CASSYDRGPGNTIYF.

The chain recombines TRBV6-5 with TRBJ2-7; 8 nucleotides agree with TRBD2. The CDR3 is 15 residues long. Germline V gene data show CDR1 as MNHEY and CDR2 as SVGAGI. J gave up 3 bases and V 6 bases, and 10 bases lay outside the gene matches. CDR3 sequence reads: CASSRSGGPIYEQYF. CDR3 nucleotide sequence: TGTGCCAGCAGCCGAAGCGGGGGCCCCATCTACGAGCAGTACTTC.

As to this clone: At one end the junction does not follow the germline gene, possibly because of a read error. CDR3 in DNA: TGTGCCAGCAGAGGACGAGGGGGGGCTCCCGTTTTT. Its translation: CASRGRGGAPVF. This sequence joins TRBV6-1 and TRBJ1-4; D perhaps matches TRBD1 (6 bases). This CDR3 is built from 12 residues. The V gene's germline CDR1 is MNHNS and CDR2 SASEGT.

The rearrangement links TRBV5-6 to TRBJ2-1, with TRBD1 matching over 7 bases. CDR1 SGHDT and CDR2 YYEEEE come from the germline V gene. CDR3 length equals 16 residues. Trimming cost V 3 bases and J 4 bases; bases outside gene matches: 10. Written as DNA, the CDR3 is TGTGCCAGCAGCTCGGCTGGGACAGCGCTTTACAATGAGCAGTTCTTC. This translates into CASSSAGTALYNEQFF.

The rearrangement links TRBV7-2 to TRBJ2-7, with TRBD2 matching over 7 bases. The V and J ends lost 0 bases and 6 bases, in that order; junction bases with no gene match: 8. The germline CDR1 and CDR2 sequences are SGHTA and FQGNSA. This CDR3 contains 15 residues. The CDR3 is CASSLAGGVVSEQYF. The CDR3 DNA reads TGTGCCAGCAGCTTAGCGGGGGGGGTGGTAAGCGAGCAGTACTTC. Combining the CDR3 with reference TRBV7-2 and TRBJ2-7 gives the whole variable domain GAGVSQSPSNKVTEKGKDVELRCDPISGHTALYWYRQSLGQGLEFLIYFQGNSAPDKSGLPSDRFSAERTGGSVSTLTIQRTQQEDSAVYLCASSLAGGVVSEQYFGPGTRLTVT.

The chain couples TRBV27 to TRBJ2-5, with 9 bases matching TRBD2. Trimming at V came to 2 bases and at J to 0 bases, leaving 1 base not matched to a gene. The CDR3 has 15 amino acids. The germline gives CDR1 MNHEY, CDR2 SMNVEV (reference sequence). CDR3 sequence (DNA): TGTGCCAGCAGTTTAGAGCGGGGGGACCAAGAGACCCAGTACTTC. Protein product: CASSLERGDQETQYF.

CDR3 DNA sequence: TGTGCCAGCAGCTTAGTACAGGAGAACACTGAAGCTTTCTTT. It is translated as CASSLVQENTEAFF. The chain links TRBV7-9 to TRBJ1-1; perhaps TRBD1 as D (5 bases). In germline, CDR1 is SEHNR, CDR2 FQNEAQ (reference sequence). The CDR3 covers 14 residues. V shed 1 base and J shed 1 base, with 7 bases lying between them.

The V and J genes are TRBV5-6 and TRBJ2-7, with a weak D call TRBD1 (5 bases). The germline V gene has CDR1 SGHDT and CDR2 YYEEEE. The CDR3 length is 14 residues. V gave up 4 bases and J gave up 9 bases, with 20 bases separating them. Here the CDR3 DNA reads TGTGCCAGCAGCCAGGGTTTATCAGGATCGGGGCAGTACTTC. Amino acid sequence: CASSQGLSGSGQYF.

The rearrangement joins TRBV7-6 to TRBJ2-5, with TRBD2 matching 7 bases. CDR3 length: 15 residues. Trimming took 4 bases from V and 2 from J; bases not matched to a gene: 7. CDR1 is SGHVS, CDR2 FNYEAQ, per germline. The CDR3 region has the DNA TGTGCCAGCAGCTATGGCGGGGGAGAGCAAGAGACCCAGTACTTC. This codes for CASSYGGGEQETQYF.

Turning to this clone: The germline gene is not matched at one end of the junction; a read error may be the cause. The J gene is TRBJ1-6, the V gene TRBV27, with D tentatively TRBD1 (6 bases). From germline, CDR1 is MNHEY and CDR2 SMNVEV (reference sequence). CDR3 length equals 15 residues. CDR3 protein: CTSSRLDRFNSPLHF. For the CDR3, the DNA is TGTACCAGCAGCAGACTCGACAGGTTTAATTCACCCCTCCACTTT.

The CDR3 is CASSLARLAGGQETQYF. In DNA, the CDR3 is TGCGCCAGCAGCTTGGCCCGGTTAGCGGGGGGTCAAGAGACCCAGTACTTC. This chain links TRBV5-1 with TRBJ2-5; 10 bases are a match to TRBD2. This CDR3 has 17 amino acids. Germline CDR1 is SGHRS and CDR2 is YFSETQ. The junction had 7 bases not matched to a gene; V was cut back by 0 bases and J by 2 bases.

The chain is built from TRBV13 and TRBJ1-3; TRBD1 aligns across 7 bases. Losses at the gene ends were 3 bases for V and 0 bases for J; bases not matched to a gene: 11. There are 18 residues in the CDR3. Germline loops: CDR1 PRHDT, CDR2 FYEKMQ (reference sequence). The CDR3 bases are TGTGCCAGCAGCTTTAGGCGCCGACAGGGAGTCTCTGGAAACACCATATATTTT. Amino acid sequence: CASSFRRRQGVSGNTIYF.

The rearrangement joins TRBV7-9 to TRBJ1-1, with TRBD1 as a possible D gene (5 bases). CDR3 length: 13 amino acids. V lost 5 bases and J lost 1, with 8 bases in between. Germline CDR1 reads SEHNR; CDR2 reads FQNEAQ (reference sequence). CDR3 DNA: TGTGCCAGCAGCCGGGGGGGGAACACTGAAGCTTTCTTT. Its translation: CASSRGGNTEAFF.

V and J are TRBV14 and TRBJ2-1; 8 positions agree with TRBD1. CDR3 size: 17 residues. Trimming cost V 4 bases and J 5 bases; bases outside gene matches: 13. The germline CDR1 and CDR2 sequences are SGHDN and FVKESK. The CDR3 nucleotides read TGTGCCAGCAGCCGCCTCCCCGGGACAGGAACAAACAATGAGCAGTTCTTC. Residues: CASSRLPGTGTNNEQFF.

This chain uses TRBV5-4 with TRBJ2-1, with TRBD2 matching over 9 bases. J was trimmed by 4 bases and V by 0 bases; bases with no gene match: 2. The CDR3 is 15 amino acids. Germline CDR1 SGHNT, CDR2 YYREEE (reference sequence). The CDR3 DNA reads as TGTGCCAGCAGCTTGGCCCTAGCGGGGTACAATGAGCAGTTCTTC. Residues: CASSLALAGYNEQFF.

The chain couples TRBV19 to TRBJ2-1; the match to TRBD2 covers 7 bases. The trim removed 5 bases at V and 5 bases at J, leaving 6 bases unmatched. The CDR3 has 14 residues. From germline, CDR1 is LNHDA and CDR2 SQIVND (reference sequence). This chain's CDR3 is CASSLSSGHNEQFF. The CDR3 region has the DNA TGTGCCAGTAGTTTGTCTAGCGGTCACAATGAGCAGTTCTTC.

Points on this clone: Distinct nucleotide sequences in the sample also encode this CDR3. V is TRBV28 and J is TRBJ1-5; D is uncertain. Germline assignment: CDR1 MDHEN and CDR2 SYDVKM. The ends were cut back, 6 bases at V and 7 bases at J, with 10 bases in the middle. There are 12 residues in the CDR3. In DNA, the CDR3 is TGTGCCAGCAGCTTAACGGGGCAGCCCCAGCATTTT. Protein: CASSLTGQPQHF.

The chain uses TRBV5-1 and TRBJ2-5; D may be TRBD2 (5 bases). Deletions cut 4 bases from V and 4 bases from J, with 17 bases between. The CDR3 is 15 amino acids. The germline gives CDR1 SGHRS, CDR2 YFSETQ. This CDR3 is CASSKNREEIETQYF. The CDR3 region has the DNA TGCGCCAGCAGCAAGAACCGGGAAGAGATAGAGACCCAGTACTTC.

The chain has TRBV10-3 and TRBJ1-1, with D perhaps TRBD1 (6 bases). The CDR3 covers 13 residues. Germline V gene lookup returns CDR1 ENHRY and CDR2 SYGVKD. Trimming removed 7 bases from V and 1 base from J, with 10 bases in between. In DNA form, the CDR3 reads TGTGCCATCACCTGGGGGCCGAACACTGAAGCTTTCTTT. Amino acid sequence: CAITWGPNTEAFF.

CDR3 loop: CASSQDIGADYGYTF. The DNA of the CDR3 is TGTGCCAGCAGCCAAGATATAGGGGCTGACTATGGCTACACCTTC. V gene TRBV4-2 combines with J gene TRBJ1-2; D is possibly TRBD1 (5 bases). This CDR3 region has 15 residues. With 0 bases removed from V and 3 bases from J, the gap between germline ends came to 11 bases. Germline CDR1 and CDR2: LGHNA and YNFKEQ.